This TCR beta chain was captured in a study of blood T cell repertoires in COVID-19. For the study at large: Researchers got acute and convalescent COVID-19 samples from the United States, Italy and Spain. In each case, the material was cDNA or gDNA derived from T cells, B-cell-depleted T cells, or PBMCs.

CDR1 is LGHNA, CDR2 YSLEER, per germline. The CDR3 totals 18 residues. With 2 bases clipped from V and 0 bases from J, the junction kept 4 bases outside the gene matches. Here immunoSEQ multiplex PCR was the method, and the copy in TCRdb shows in-frame clones only, minus some. The repertoire consists of 120,000 or so clones, with approximately 85% occurring once and the leading ten covering roughly 30%. The chain carries TRBV4-3 and TRBJ1-6, with 10 nucleotides matching TRBD1. This clonotype originated in a woman older than 75 with acute or convalescent COVID-19. Sequencing was done on a sample of peripheral blood. The CDR3 is CASSQRTGGNSYNSPLHF. As DNA, the CDR3 is TGCGCCAGCAGCCAACGGACAGGGGGAAACTCCTATAATTCACCCCTCCACTTT.